This paragraph reports one TCR beta chain. This clone's antigen is unknown. No much larger clone exists at a distance of one base, and base qualities are not known. Libraries were built with the immunoSEQ multiplex PCR assay. Alongside multiparametric flow cytometry, deep sequencing of rearranged TCR beta loci was used to profile the T cell repertoires. This immuneACCESS table, as held by TCRdb, lists in-frame sequences with V and J called but not all clones. Of the missing ones, under half trace to an unresolved V gene in checked studies; the others have no known cause. The sample includes roughly 53,000 clones, with around 82% observed a single time. The ten most abundant clones make up less than 30% of the sample. The germline V gene gives CDR1 as SGHTS and CDR2 as YDEGEE. Trimming takes 3 bases from V and 1 base from J, and the germline ends sit 13 bases apart. From the cysteine through the phenylalanine, the CDR3 covers 15 amino acids. The read is trimmed to its CDR3 DNA, 45 bases read in frame from base 1.

The source of the sample is a study of lymphopenia after photon versus proton radiotherapy (dated by TCRdb to about 2019). Describing the broader study: The study compared the immunological effects of photon versus proton radiation therapy in patients with gastrointestinal tumors who developed high-grade lymphopenia. The goal of the study was to characterize the differences between the two radiation modalities in how they affect the immune system. The cohort comprised more than 15 patients with gastrointestinal tumors who received either photon or proton therapy and then developed lymphopenia.

The study at large found these results: After the lymphocyte count nadir, photon-treated repertoires showed oligoclonal expansion, especially of CD8+ Temra cells, which drove the drop in diversity. The survival association was assessed only in patients who died, and the authors presented better survival with proton therapy as a possibility rather than a demonstrated result. During treatment, patients who received photon therapy lost naive T cells and TCR diversity and gained effector/memory populations, whereas patients who received proton therapy remained relatively stable. Among patients across the cohort who died, overall survival time showed an inverse correlation with a larger post-nadir drop in TCR diversity.

The material sequenced was peripheral blood, taken from a patient treated with photon-based radiotherapy. The sequence came from a middle-aged man with gastric cancer. The sequence is built from TRBV5-8 and TRBJ1-1; the D gene cannot be resolved reliably. The nucleotide sequence is given as TGTGCCAGCAGCTCCCTACGAAGATCGAACACTGAAGCTTTCTTT. Its coded protein is CASSSLRRSNTEAFF.